A single sample is the source of the 18 T cell receptor beta chains below, sequenced in a study of blood T cell repertoires in COVID-19. Data came from immunoSEQ multiplex PCR; TCRdb stores just in-frame clones and leaves some out. The sample has approximately 40,000 clones, around 90% seen once; the top ten hold about a quarter. The sequenced sample was peripheral blood. The receptor source for this set is a woman older than 75 in a cohort sampled during active or convalescent COVID-19.

The V call is TRBV5-4, the J call TRBJ2-7, with 8 bases identical to TRBD2. The CDR3 covers 13 residues. Germline V gene lookup returns CDR1 SGHNT and CDR2 YYREEE (reference sequence). Trimming cost V 5 bases and J 3 bases; bases outside gene matches: 4. The CDR3 bases are TGTGCCAGCAGTCCGGGACTAGACTACGAGCAGTACTTC. Translated: CASSPGLDYEQYF.

In DNA, the CDR3 is TGTGCCAGCAGTGACCAGAACTATGGCTACACCTTC. Residues: CASSDQNYGYTF. This sequence joins TRBV6-4 and TRBJ1-2, with D uncertain. With 2 bases removed from V and 2 bases from J, the gap between germline ends came to 3 bases. The CDR3 extends over 12 amino acids. Germline loops: CDR1 MRHNA, CDR2 SNTAGT.

This clone was seen only a few times. The genes are TRBV6-2 or TRBV6-3 and TRBJ1-4, with D perhaps matching TRBD1 (6 bases). In germline, CDR1 is MNHEY, CDR2 SVGEGT. Between the trimmed V and J ends, which lost 5 bases and 8 bases, there was a span of 18 bases. CDR3 length: 15 amino acids. Here the CDR3 reads CASSTTGPLGEKLFF. The CDR3, as DNA: TGTGCCAGCAGTACGACAGGACCCCTTGGGGAAAAACTGTTTTTT.

The rearrangement uses TRBV3-1 (or the pseudogene TRBV3-2) and TRBJ1-1; 7 bases match TRBD1. The CDR3 loop spans 15 amino acids. Trimming cost V 1 base and J 6 bases; bases outside gene matches: 8. Germline values: CDR1 LGHDT, CDR2 YNNKEL (reference sequence). CDR3 nucleotide sequence: TGTGCCAGCAGCCAAGCGACAGGGAGAAGCGCTGAAGCTTTCTTT. This translates into CASSQATGRSAEAFF.

The V and J genes are TRBV11-2 and TRBJ1-2; no clear D gene. V was shortened by 2 bases and J by 4 bases, with 11 bases between the two germline ends. This CDR3 has 14 amino acids. CDR1 is SGHAT, CDR2 FQNNGV, per germline. CDR3: CASSLKIEGYGYTF. In DNA form, the CDR3 reads TGTGCCAGCAGCTTAAAAATCGAGGGCTATGGCTACACCTTC.

The chain is built from TRBV5-1 and TRBJ2-1; the match to TRBD2 covers 7 bases. This CDR3 spans 16 amino acids. Germline values: CDR1 SGHRS, CDR2 YFSETQ. With 0 bases clipped from V and 7 bases from J, the junction kept 10 bases outside the gene matches. As DNA, the CDR3 is TGCGCCAGCAGCTTGGGATTTGCGGGAGATGGGAATGAGCAGTTCTTC. Translation gives CASSLGFAGDGNEQFF.

This chain connects TRBV5-6 to TRBJ2-7, with 13 bases matching TRBD2. J lost 6 bases, V lost 4 bases, and 19 bases had no gene match. This CDR3 spans 19 amino acids. Per the germline V gene, CDR1 is SGHDT and CDR2 is YYEEEE. This chain's CDR3 is CASSRGIGLAGVIGAEQYF. In DNA, the CDR3 is TGTGCCAGCAGCCGTGGTATTGGACTAGCGGGAGTTATAGGGGCCGAGCAGTACTTC.

The chain carries TRBV3-1 (or the pseudogene TRBV3-2) and TRBJ1-2, with 9 bases identical to TRBD1. The V gene's germline CDR1 is LGHDT and CDR2 YNNKEL (reference sequence). The CDR3 covers 13 residues. V lost 3 bases and J lost 8; bases outside the gene matches: 4. This CDR3 is CASSHWDRDGYTF. In DNA form, the CDR3 reads TGTGCCAGCAGCCACTGGGACAGGGACGGCTACACCTTC.

In this sample, this clone turned up once. CDR3 in DNA: TGTGCCAGCAGCTTACTTGGTAGCGGGGGGGCACAGGGTACGCAGTATTTT. It specifies CASSLLGSGGAQGTQYF. The V gene is TRBV7-3, the J gene TRBJ2-3; 11 bases line up with TRBD2. Trimming removed 2 bases from V and 8 bases from J; junction bases left unmatched: 12. The CDR3 runs 17 residues. Germline CDR1 and CDR2: SGHTA and FQGTGA.

V usage is TRBV7-2 and J usage is TRBJ1-3; a possible D gene is TRBD1 (5 bases). The CDR3 contains 15 residues. Trimming cost V 2 bases and J 2 bases, with 10 bases left between them. CDR1 SGHTA and CDR2 FQGNSA come from the germline V gene. Written as DNA, the CDR3 is TGTGCCAGCAGCTTATATGAGACAGCTGGAAACACCATATATTTT. It codes for CASSLYETAGNTIYF. The entire variable domain, with the rest obtained from reference TRBV7-2 and TRBJ1-3, is as follows: GAGVSQSPSNKVTEKGKDVELRCDPISGHTALYWYRQSLGQGLEFLIYFQGNSAPDKSGLPSDRFSAERTGGSVSTLTIQRTQQEDSAVYLCASSLYETAGNTIYFGEGSWLTVV.

The chain is built from TRBV27 and TRBJ2-1, with D hard to call. The CDR3 spans 12 residues. The ends were cut back, 2 bases at V and 6 bases at J, with 5 bases in the middle. Germline CDR1 MNHEY, CDR2 SMNVEV (reference sequence). The DNA of the CDR3 is TGTGCCAGCAGTTTAAGCCTCAATGAGCAGTTCTTC. Translating it yields CASSLSLNEQFF.

This chain connects TRBV10-3 to TRBJ2-1; tentatively, D is TRBD2 (5 bases). V shed 2 bases and J shed 8 bases, with 19 bases lying between them. Looked up from germline, CDR1 is ENHRY and CDR2 is SYGVKD. The CDR3 runs to 16 residues. CDR3: CAISEGPARAVDEQFF. The CDR3 region has the DNA TGTGCCATCAGTGAGGGCCCCGCCCGAGCGGTGGATGAGCAGTTCTTC.

This clone was seen a single time. CDR3 sequence: CAISADPSGQPQHF. The CDR3 DNA follows: TGTGCCATCAGTGCGGATCCCTCGGGGCAGCCCCAGCATTTT. V gene TRBV10-3 combines with J gene TRBJ1-5; D call uncertain. The CDR3 loop spans 14 amino acids. Trimming stripped 4 bases from V and 7 bases from J, with 14 bases between. Germline V gene data show CDR1 as ENHRY and CDR2 as SYGVKD.

V is TRBV25-1 and J is TRBJ1-3; weak D call: TRBD1 (5 bases). This CDR3 region has 17 residues. CDR1 and CDR2 from the germline V gene are MGHDK and SYGVNS. Deletions cut 6 bases from V and 2 bases from J, with 20 bases between. CDR3 in amino acids: CASSSPVGGSAGNTIYF. In DNA, the CDR3 is TGTGCCAGCAGCTCCCCGGTCGGGGGAAGTGCTGGAAACACCATATATTTT.

This chain joins TRBV13 and TRBJ2-5, with 10 bases identical to TRBD2. The CDR3 sequence is 15 residues long. Germline loops: CDR1 PRHDT, CDR2 FYEKMQ (reference sequence). The junction had 5 bases not matched to a gene; V was cut back by 2 bases and J by 5 bases. The CDR3 DNA sequence: TGTGCCAGCAGCTTAATGGGGACTAGCGTCGAGACCCAGTACTTC. Protein sequence: CASSLMGTSVETQYF.

The chain recombines TRBV4-2 with TRBJ2-3; 11 bases line up with TRBD2. The V gene's germline CDR1 is LGHNA and CDR2 YNFKEQ. This CDR3 spans 18 amino acids. V dropped 4 bases and J dropped 3; count of bases not matched to a gene: 12. The CDR3 region has the DNA TGTGCCAGCAGCCGCGGACTAGCGGGTCCCGAGCAAACAGATACGCAGTATTTT. Its protein is CASSRGLAGPEQTDTQYF.

The chain links TRBV12-3 or TRBV12-4 to TRBJ2-6; a possible D gene is TRBD1 (5 bases). Trimming shortened V by 8 bases and J by 12 bases, and 17 bases separated the two germline ends. This CDR3 has 13 amino acids. For the CDR3, the DNA is TGTGCCAGCCGTTCCTCCAGGGAAGGCGTCCTGACTTTC. The encoded protein is CASRSSREGVLTF.

This clone was recorded only once. V and J are TRBV24-1 and TRBJ2-3; tentatively, D is TRBD1 (6 bases). The V gene lost 5 bases and the J gene lost 3 bases, with 14 bases spanning the gap. This CDR3 has 15 residues. CDR1 is KGHDR and CDR2 is SFDVKD in the germline V gene. CDR3 protein: CATSAMDRQTDTQYF. In nucleotides, the CDR3 is TGTGCCACCAGTGCTATGGACAGACAAACAGATACGCAGTATTTT.